The rows below give T cell receptor beta chains drawn from one sample of a study of identical twins. Using its own MiXCR run on the 5' RACE reads, TCRdb lists one record per CDR3 protein. The table records about 280,000 distinct CDR3 sequences, roughly 8.6% of them present only once. These data were also reused for a study on yellow fever vaccine responses in identical twins.

The sequenced sample consisted of memory (CD45RO+) T cells sorted from blood. The receptors derive from a woman aged 18-29 years in good health. The CDR3 runs from the conserved cysteine through the conserved F or W. The D gene is left open where the match is weak. Where a row states a size, it is once, few, many or the class of an expanded clone; other rows omit it.

j_call d_call clone_size v_call cdr3_nt cdr3_aa
TRBJ2-3 . . TRBV10-3 TGTGCCATCAAGGACTGGAGCACAGATACGCAGTATTTT CAIKDWSTDTQYF
TRBJ1-2 . . TRBV10-2 TGCGCCAGCAGTGAGTGGGTAACGGAGAGCTACACCTTC CASSEWVTESYTF
TRBJ1-5 TRBD1 few TRBV4-1 TGCGCCAGGCGACAGGGGGCATACCAGCCCCAGCATTTT CARRQGAYQPQHF
TRBJ1-5 . . TRBV6-6 TGTGCCAGCAGCCTAAGTGGAGGTCAGCCCCAGCATTTT CASSLSGGQPQHF
TRBJ1-1 TRBD1 . TRBV15 TGTGCCACCAGCAGAGTACCGGGACAGGGAGACACTGAAGCTTTCTTT CATSRVPGQGDTEAFF
TRBJ2-1 . . TRBV20-1 TGCAGTGCTCTACCCCCCCGGCAGCCTGGTGAGCAGTTCTTC CSALPPRQPGEQFF
TRBJ2-1 TRBD2 few TRBV27 TGTGCCAGCAGTCCGGGGGGGCCCTCCTACAATGAGCAGTTCTTC CASSPGGPSYNEQFF
TRBJ2-1 TRBD2 . TRBV2 TGTGCCAGCACTCTGACTAGCGGGAATCACAATGAGCAGTTCTTC CASTLTSGNHNEQFF
TRBJ2-3 . many TRBV7-2 TGTGCCAGCAGCCCCCGCTGGGGCACAGATACGCAGTATTTT CASSPRWGTDTQYF
TRBJ1-2 . . TRBV3-1 TGTGCCAGCAGCCAAGATCGGGGGGGCTACACCTTC CASSQDRGGYTF
TRBJ2-1 . many TRBV12-3/TRBV12-4 TGTGCCAGCAGTTTGGGGGTGGAGCAGTTCTTC CASSLGVEQFF
TRBJ2-2 TRBD1 many TRBV7-9 TGTGCCAGCCAGGGGGACAGGCTTACCGGGGAGCTGTTTTTT CASQGDRLTGELFF
TRBJ1-6 TRBD1 . TRBV7-8 TGTGCCAGCAGCTTAGCAGGAGGGGGCTTGTCACCCCTCCACTTT CASSLAGGGLSPLHF
TRBJ1-1 . many TRBV18 TGTGCCAGCTCACCCAGGAAGAACACTGAAGCTTTCTTT CASSPRKNTEAFF
TRBJ2-3 TRBD1 few TRBV2 TGTGCCAGCGGGGACAGGGGGCCCCTCACAGATACGCAGTATTTT CASGDRGPLTDTQYF
TRBJ1-1 . many TRBV5-1 TGCGCCAGCAGCCCCCTCCAGGGAAACACTGAAGCTTTCTTT CASSPLQGNTEAFF
TRBJ2-7 TRBD2 . TRBV20-1 TGCAGTGCTAGAGTGAGCGGGAGGGGGTCCTACGAGCAGTACTTC CSARVSGRGSYEQYF
TRBJ1-5 . many TRBV12-3/TRBV12-4 TGTGCCAGCAGTTTTGGGGGTAGCAATCAGCCCCAGCATTTT CASSFGGSNQPQHF
TRBJ1-3 . many TRBV12-3/TRBV12-4 TGTGCCAGCAGTTTATTGGTTCAGTCGTTTGGAAACACCATATATTTT CASSLLVQSFGNTIYF
TRBJ2-2 TRBD2 . TRBV9 TGTGCCAGCAGCCCGTACCAGGGACTAGCTGCCACCGGGGAGCTGTTTTTT CASSPYQGLAATGELFF
TRBJ2-1 . . TRBV2 TGTGCCAGCAGTCTTGACAATTACAATGAGCAGTTCTTC CASSLDNYNEQFF
TRBJ2-4 TRBD1 many TRBV25-1 TGTGCCAGCAGTCGGACAGGGGGAAACAAAAACATTCAGTACTTC CASSRTGGNKNIQYF
TRBJ2-3 TRBD2 . TRBV7-6 TGTGCCAGCAGCCCTCGAGCTAGCGGGCGAAGCACAGATACGCAGTATTTT CASSPRASGRSTDTQYF
TRBJ2-2 TRBD2 few TRBV6-5 TGTGCCAGCAGTTACACTAGCGGGGGTTCGAACACCGGGGAGCTGTTTTTT CASSYTSGGSNTGELFF
TRBJ1-2 TRBD1 . TRBV7-8 TGTGCCAGCAGCCCCCCCGGGACAGGGACGGATGGCTACACCTTC CASSPPGTGTDGYTF
TRBJ1-4 TRBD1 . TRBV7-8 TGTGCCAGCAGCTTAGCTACAGGGGTTGAAAAACTGTTTTTT CASSLATGVEKLFF
TRBJ1-3 . . TRBV3-1 TGTGCCAGCAGCCAAGAACCCGGAAACACCATATATTTT CASSQEPGNTIYF
TRBJ2-1 . . TRBV18 TGTGCCAGCTCACCACTCCGGGACACAAGCACGAATGAGCAGTTCTTC CASSPLRDTSTNEQFF
TRBJ2-1 . few TRBV7-3 TGTGCCAGCAGCTTACACGGGAGTGGAATCTACAATGAGCAGTTCTTC CASSLHGSGIYNEQFF
TRBJ2-4 . few TRBV3-1 TGTGCCAGCAGCGCACCCCCGGGACAAACAAGAGAAAACATTCAGTACTTC CASSAPPGQTRENIQYF
TRBJ1-1 . . TRBV18 TGTGCCAGCTCACACACGAGGGACACTGAAGCTTTCTTT CASSHTRDTEAFF
TRBJ2-3 TRBD2 few TRBV5-4 TGTGCCAGCAGCCACGACCCGGGACTAGCTACCACAGATACGCAGTATTTT CASSHDPGLATTDTQYF
TRBJ2-1 TRBD2 medium-sized TRBV15 TGTGCCACCAGCAGAGATCTAGCGGGAGTGAGAGATGAGCAGTTCTTC CATSRDLAGVRDEQFF
TRBJ2-3 . few TRBV6-1 TGTGCCAGCAGTGAAGATGGCGGGGTTCCAACAGATACGCAGTATTTT CASSEDGGVPTDTQYF
TRBJ2-1 . many TRBV15 TGTGCCACCAGCAGAGATGGGTTTCCCCATGAGCAGTTCTTC CATSRDGFPHEQFF
TRBJ2-1 TRBD1 . TRBV2 TGTGCCAGTAACCGGGACAGGGGACGGAATGAGCAGTTCTTC CASNRDRGRNEQFF
TRBJ2-7 . many TRBV6-4 TGTGCCAGCAGGCCCGGTGGCGAGCAGTACTTC CASRPGGEQYF
TRBJ1-4 TRBD1 few TRBV6-2/TRBV6-3 TGTGCCAGCAGAACCCGAAGCATCAGGGGGCGCAGGTTTCGTGGAAAACTGTTTTTT CASRTRSIRGRRFRGKLFF
TRBJ2-4 TRBD1 . TRBV6-1 TGTGCCAGCGACAGGGGGAACATTCAGTACTTC CASDRGNIQYF
TRBJ2-7 . . TRBV7-3 TGTGCCAGCAGCTTTGTTATATTCTACGAGCAGTACTTC CASSFVIFYEQYF
TRBJ2-2 . few TRBV15 TGTGCCACCAGCAAGGGGACCGGGGAGCTGTTTTTT CATSKGTGELFF
TRBJ2-7 . many TRBV12-3/TRBV12-4 TGTGCCAGCAGTCCCACTCCGGCAGACTACGAGCAGTACTTC CASSPTPADYEQYF
TRBJ2-1 TRBD2 few TRBV24-1 TGTGCCACCAGTGACCTATACGGGACTACATACAATGAGCAGTTCTTC CATSDLYGTTYNEQFF
TRBJ1-1 . many TRBV14 TGTGCCAGCAGCCCTAGGGGGTGGAACACTGAAGCTTTCTTT CASSPRGWNTEAFF
TRBJ2-5 TRBD1 . TRBV20-1 TGCAGTGCCCCCCCGGGACAGCCGTACCAAGAGACCCAGTACTTC CSAPPGQPYQETQYF
TRBJ2-1 TRBD2 . TRBV20-1 TGCAGTGCTAACCCAACTAGCGGGAGTAGGAATGAGCAGTTCTTC CSANPTSGSRNEQFF